The source of this T cell receptor beta chain is a study of spatial heterogeneity in lung cancer. Whole-study context: For tumor regions, TCR transcript counts showed a strong correlation with a T cell module score derived from matched bulk RNA-seq. Study results and caveats: Mutation counts in tumors were tracked by counts of expanded intratumoral alpha and beta TCRs.

Indicated time point: sample taken at primary tumor resection. The donor population consisted of about 75 patients with untreated, early-stage non-small cell lung cancer. At least ten counts were recorded for this clonotype. The antigen is undetermined. Every cDNA TCR molecule received its own unique molecular identifier. TCRdb fed the 5' RACE reads into MiXCR, producing one record per CDR3 protein. The table includes about 4,900 distinct CDR3 sequences, about 23% detected once. Germline CDR1 MNHEY, CDR2 SVGEGT. The CDR3 contains 13 residues. V lost 6 bases, J lost 6 bases, and 15 bases lay in between. Sequenced material: lung tumor tissue, taken at surgery. The chain combines TRBV6-2 or TRBV6-3 with TRBJ2-7; tentatively, D is TRBD1 (5 bases). The TCR sequence derives from a male donor with early-stage non-small cell lung cancer. The CDR3 region is CASRPPAGFEQYF. The CDR3 DNA reads as TGTGCCAGCAGGCCACCTGCAGGGTTCGAGCAGTACTTC.